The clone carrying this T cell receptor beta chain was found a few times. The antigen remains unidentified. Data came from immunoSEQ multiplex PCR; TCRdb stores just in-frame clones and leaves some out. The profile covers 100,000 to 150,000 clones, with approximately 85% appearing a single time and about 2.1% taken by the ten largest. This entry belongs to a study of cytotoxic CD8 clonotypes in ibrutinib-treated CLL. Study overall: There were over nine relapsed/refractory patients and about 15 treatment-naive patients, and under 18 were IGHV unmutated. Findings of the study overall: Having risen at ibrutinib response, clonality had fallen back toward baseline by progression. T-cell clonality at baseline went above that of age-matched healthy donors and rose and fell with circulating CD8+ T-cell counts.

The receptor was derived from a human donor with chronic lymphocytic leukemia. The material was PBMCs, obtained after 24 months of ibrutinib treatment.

CDR3 amino acids: CASSSRQEIYGYTF. Here the CDR3 DNA reads TGTGCCAGCAGCTCCAGACAGGAAATCTATGGCTACACCTTC. This chain joins TRBV7-9 and TRBJ1-2; tentatively, D is TRBD1 (6 bases). The V gene lost 4 bases and the J gene lost 4 bases, with 13 bases spanning the gap. This CDR3 has 14 amino acids. Germline CDR1 SEHNR, CDR2 FQNEAQ (reference sequence).